Each of the 27 T cell receptor beta chains below was sequenced from the same sample in a study of blood T cell repertoires in COVID-19. Assay used: immunoSEQ multiplex PCR; TCRdb lists only in-frame clones, some missing. This table holds some 250,000 clones, over 70% found once. Sequencing input: peripheral blood. These receptors were obtained from a woman older than 75 with acute or convalescent COVID-19.

V gene TRBV6-2 or TRBV6-3 combines with J gene TRBJ2-1; perhaps TRBD1 as D (5 bases). CDR1 and CDR2 (germline): MNHEY, SVGEGT. This CDR3 has 12 amino acids. Trimming left V 5 bases short and J 9 bases short, with 11 bases between. The CDR3 region is CASSDSYGEQFF. The CDR3 DNA follows: TGTGCCAGCAGTGACAGCTATGGTGAGCAGTTCTTC.

The CDR3 region has the DNA TGTGCCAGCAGCACCGGACAGTTCAGCTACGAGCAGTACTTC. It yields the protein CASSTGQFSYEQYF. The V and J genes are TRBV11-2 and TRBJ2-7; possible D gene TRBD1, 6 bases. The germline V gene has CDR1 SGHAT and CDR2 FQNNGV. V gave up 5 bases and J gave up 3 bases, with 14 bases separating them. CDR3 size: 14 residues.

V gene TRBV5-4 combines with J gene TRBJ1-2; 9 nucleotides line up with TRBD1. Per germline, CDR1 SGHNT and CDR2 YYREEE (reference sequence). Trimming cost V 5 bases and J 3 bases; bases outside gene matches: 11. The CDR3 extends over 16 amino acids. The CDR3 loop reads CASRFANRGLDYGYTF. CDR3 coding DNA: TGTGCCAGCAGATTCGCGAACAGGGGGCTAGACTATGGCTACACCTTC.

J is TRBJ1-1 and V is TRBV5-1; possible D gene TRBD1, 5 bases. Germline CDR1 is SGHRS and CDR2 is YFSETQ. Trimming removed 0 bases from V and 0 bases from J, with 18 bases in between. The CDR3 extends over 18 amino acids. The CDR3 loop is CASSLVSGQQILNTEAFF. CDR3 nucleotide sequence: TGCGCCAGCAGCTTGGTATCAGGGCAGCAGATACTGAACACTGAAGCTTTCTTT.

This rearrangement joins TRBV14 to TRBJ1-2; TRBD1 agrees at 7 bases. Germline V lookup: CDR1 SGHDN, CDR2 FVKESK. The CDR3 is 18 residues long. V lost 3 bases and J lost 2; bases outside the gene matches: 15. CDR3 in amino acids: CASSHPTLPGQRNYGYTF. CDR3 DNA sequence: TGTGCCAGCAGCCATCCCACCCTACCGGGACAGCGGAACTATGGCTACACCTTC.

The chain links TRBV7-6 to TRBJ2-3, with TRBD2 matching over 14 bases. Germline trimming cut 4 bases from V and 5 bases from J; bases unmatched to any gene: 2. The CDR3 runs to 15 residues. CDR1 SGHVS and CDR2 FNYEAQ come from the germline V gene. CDR3 region: CASSYGLAGGDTQYF. For the CDR3, the DNA is TGTGCCAGCAGCTACGGACTAGCGGGAGGAGATACGCAGTATTTT.

The genes are TRBV12-5 and TRBJ1-3; 8 bases map to TRBD1. Trimming took 1 base from V and 4 from J; bases not matched to a gene: 3. Germline CDR1 is LGHNT and CDR2 is FRNRAP. The length of the CDR3 is 15 residues. CDR3 DNA: TGTGCTAGTGGTTTGGGGACAGGGTGGGGAAACACCATATATTTT. As protein: CASGLGTGWGNTIYF.

CDR3 nucleotide sequence: TGTGCCAGCAGCTTAGTTTCGAGCGGGAGCACAGATACGCAGTATTTT. Residues: CASSLVSSGSTDTQYF. V usage is TRBV11-2 and J usage is TRBJ2-3; TRBD2 might be the D (6 bases). Germline CDR1 reads SGHAT; CDR2 reads FQNNGV. Trimming took off 1 base at V and 0 bases at J, with 11 bases between the two ends. The CDR3 is 16 amino acids.

The DNA for the CDR3 is TGCGCCAGCATGTTTCCGGGACAGGGGGCCTACGAGCAGTACTTC. It yields the protein CASMFPGQGAYEQYF. The chain recombines TRBV10-2 with TRBJ2-7, with TRBD1 matching 11 bases. Germline values: CDR1 WSHSY, CDR2 SAAADI. This CDR3 comprises 15 residues. The V gene end was trimmed by 7 bases and the J gene end by 2 bases; junction bases not matched to a gene: 7.

The V and J genes are TRBV7-3 and TRBJ2-2; the D is unclear. Trimming took off 6 bases at V and 6 bases at J, with 8 bases between the two ends. Germline CDR1 reads SGHTA; CDR2 reads FQGTGA. This CDR3 comprises 12 residues. The CDR3: CASSLRSGELFF. In DNA, the CDR3 is TGTGCCAGCAGTTTGAGGTCCGGGGAGCTGTTTTTT.

This chain joins TRBV10-3 and TRBJ2-7; 10 nucleotides line up with TRBD1. The CDR3 sequence is 13 residues long. The V gene's germline CDR1 is ENHRY and CDR2 SYGVKD. With 9 bases clipped from V and 3 bases from J, the junction kept 5 bases outside the gene matches. The CDR3 protein is CAMATGGNYEQYF. Here the CDR3 DNA reads TGTGCCATGGCGACAGGGGGCAACTACGAGCAGTACTTC.

The chain is built from TRBV10-3 and TRBJ2-2; a weak D match, TRBD1 (6 bases). Germline V gene data show CDR1 as ENHRY and CDR2 as SYGVKD. The CDR3 has 16 residues. V was trimmed by 0 bases and J by 2 bases, leaving 10 bases between them. In DNA, the CDR3 is TGTGCCATCAGTGAGTCCTGGGGGCCTAACACCGGGGAGCTGTTTTTT. As protein: CAISESWGPNTGELFF.

The V gene is TRBV19, the J gene TRBJ1-5; TRBD1 agrees at 7 bases. This CDR3 region has 13 residues. The ends lost 5 bases at V and 5 bases at J; junction bases unmatched: 3. The V gene's germline CDR1 is LNHDA and CDR2 SQIVND (reference sequence). The chain's CDR3 is CASSLDRDQPQHF. CDR3 DNA sequence: TGTGCCAGTAGTCTCGACAGGGATCAGCCCCAGCATTTT.

The chain has TRBV11-1 and TRBJ1-1; 7 positions match TRBD1. Germline V gives CDR1 SGHAT, CDR2 FQDESV (reference sequence). The CDR3 totals 16 residues. The ends lost 5 bases at V and 3 bases at J; junction bases unmatched: 12. CDR3 sequence reads: CASSEQGGGIDTEAFF. DNA for the CDR3: TGTGCCAGCAGCGAACAAGGGGGCGGGATAGACACTGAAGCTTTCTTT.

The gene calls are TRBV5-6 and TRBJ1-1; 10 nucleotides line up with TRBD1. J lost 5 bases, V lost 7 bases, and 8 bases had no gene match. Germline loops: CDR1 SGHDT, CDR2 YYEEEE. The CDR3 has 14 residues. The CDR3 bases are TGTGCCAGCGGGAGGGGACAGGGGAGGACTGAAGCTTTCTTT. Protein product: CASGRGQGRTEAFF.

This chain joins TRBV19 and TRBJ2-1; D perhaps matches TRBD1 (6 bases). Trimming stripped 7 bases from V and 8 bases from J, with 24 bases between. The germline CDR1 and CDR2 sequences are LNHDA and SQIVND (reference sequence). The CDR3 runs to 16 residues. In nucleotides, the CDR3 is TGTGCCAGTACCGACAGGTCGGTCCGTTCTGTGGATGAGCAGTTCTTC. Amino acids: CASTDRSVRSVDEQFF.

The rearrangement joins TRBV19 to TRBJ2-1; D may be TRBD1 (7 bases). Looked up from germline, CDR1 is LNHDA and CDR2 is SQIVND (reference sequence). Trimming left V 3 bases short and J 3 bases short, with 15 bases between. This CDR3 region has 16 residues. CDR3 coding DNA: TGTGCCAGTAGTATCACAGGAGGGGGCTACTACAATGAGCAGTTCTTC. Its translation: CASSITGGGYYNEQFF.

J is TRBJ1-1 and V is TRBV10-3; the D is unclear. Germline lookup yields CDR1 ENHRY and CDR2 SYGVKD. CDR3 length: 12 amino acids. V dropped 0 bases and J dropped 11 bases, with 10 bases sitting between them. The CDR3 loop is CAISESIGRAFF. CDR3 DNA sequence: TGTGCCATCAGTGAGTCAATAGGGAGGGCTTTCTTT.

The V gene is TRBV3-1 (or the pseudogene TRBV3-2), the J gene TRBJ2-2; unclear D gene. Germline V gene sequence: CDR1 LGHDT, CDR2 YNNKEL (reference sequence). Trimming pared 0 bases from V and 4 bases from J, leaving 6 bases between. The CDR3 is 14 amino acids. CDR3 in DNA: TGTGCCAGCAGCCAAGATTTCGGCACCGGGGAGCTGTTTTTT. It translates to CASSQDFGTGELFF.

This chain joins TRBV6-5 and TRBJ1-2, with a possible D match to TRBD1 (6 bases). CDR1 and CDR2 (germline): MNHEY, SVGAGI. V was cut by 7 bases and J by 4 bases, with 16 bases left in between. The CDR3 has 14 amino acids. CDR3 in amino acids: CASIQGGVSYGYTF. As DNA, the CDR3 is TGTGCCAGCATCCAAGGGGGAGTTAGCTATGGCTACACCTTC.

The V gene is TRBV6-5, the J gene TRBJ1-5; D is ambiguous. The CDR3 consists of 15 residues. Trimming took off 6 bases at V and 3 bases at J, with 15 bases between the two ends. The germline V gene encodes CDR1 MNHEY and CDR2 SVGAGI. CDR3 amino acids: CASSQTSPHNQPQHF. The CDR3, as DNA: TGTGCCAGCAGCCAAACATCTCCCCACAATCAGCCCCAGCATTTT.

The chain carries TRBV2 and TRBJ1-6; tentative D call: TRBD1 (5 bases). The germline CDR1 and CDR2 sequences are SNHLY and FYNNEI. CDR3 size: 15 residues. The V end lost 5 bases, the J end lost 4 bases, and 12 bases lay between the germline ends. In DNA, the CDR3 is TGTGCCAGCAGTCCTTGGGGACTGTATAATTCACCCCTCCACTTT. Translation: CASSPWGLYNSPLHF.

This chain uses TRBV9 with TRBJ1-2; the D is unclear. CDR1 and CDR2 from the germline V gene are SGDLS and YYNGEE. Trimming cost V 4 bases and J 8 bases, with 12 bases left between them. The CDR3 extends over 12 amino acids. Written as DNA, the CDR3 is TGTGCCAGCAGCTCACCCCCGGGGGGCTACACCTTC. This gives the protein CASSSPPGGYTF.

The chain uses TRBV5-1 and TRBJ1-3, with TRBD1 matching 10 bases. The CDR3 is 15 amino acids. Germline lookup yields CDR1 SGHRS and CDR2 YFSETQ. Trimming cost V 4 bases and J 6 bases; bases outside gene matches: 7. Written as DNA, the CDR3 is TGCGCCAGCAGCCAGACAGGGGGCTATGAAAACACCATATATTTT. The encoded protein is CASSQTGGYENTIYF.

CDR3 sequence: CASSQAARPVYNSPLHF. The CDR3 DNA is TGTGCCAGCAGCCAAGCCGCCAGGCCGGTATATAATTCACCCCTCCACTTT. The V call is TRBV14, the J call TRBJ1-6; no definite D call. The CDR3 contains 17 residues. Germline CDR1 SGHDN, CDR2 FVKESK. The V gene lost 1 base and the J gene lost 4 bases, with 14 bases spanning the gap.

Comments on this clone: At one end, the junction sequence differs from germline, possibly due to a read error. The chain couples TRBV10-2 to TRBJ2-1; 7 bases line up with TRBD2. This CDR3 spans 16 amino acids. CDR1 and CDR2 from the germline V gene are WSHSY and SAAADI. The CDR3 bases are TGCGCCAGCAATGAGGGGCGGGAGTTGCTATTCAATGAGCAGTTCTTC. This translates into CASNEGRELLFNEQFF.

The V gene is TRBV5-1, the J gene TRBJ2-1, with 15 bases lining up with TRBD2. The CDR3 consists of 16 residues. Germline V gene sequence: CDR1 SGHRS, CDR2 YFSETQ. J was trimmed by 9 bases and V by 2 bases; bases with no gene match: 6. The CDR3, as DNA: TGCGCCAGCAGCTTTCGGGGACTAGCGGGAGGTTCTGAGCAGTTCTTC. It is translated as CASSFRGLAGGSEQFF. The whole variable domain, filled in from reference TRBV5-1 and TRBJ2-1, reads KAGVTQTPRYLIKTRGQQVTLSCSPISGHRSVSWYQQTPGQGLQFLFEYFSETQRNKGNFPGRFSGRQFSNSRSEMNVSTLELGDSALYLCASSFRGLAGGSEQFFGPGTRLTVL.